This section outlines one T cell receptor beta chain sequence together with its context. As yet, its antigen is unknown. The data derive from a study of PD-1 blockade in classical Hodgkin lymphoma. The study's findings and limits: Newly diagnosed patients were said to have less baseline TCR diversity than healthy donors did. Sources of repertoire differences remain undefined, possibly disease activity or prior therapy.

V shed 6 bases and J 5 bases; nucleotides not matched to a gene: 8. The CDR3 consists of 15 residues. Germline assignment: CDR1 MNHEY and CDR2 SMNVEV (reference sequence). Time point indicated: newly diagnosed, previously untreated cHL patient sample. Purification of CD4+ T cells from thawed PBMCs was achieved by magnetic negative selection. What served as comparison were PBMCs in newly diagnosed, untreated classical Hodgkin lymphoma. Produced via immunoSEQ multiplex PCR; TCRdb's table is partial and in-frame only. This sample has 20,000 to 25,000 clones, with 89% found just once. The rearrangement links TRBV27 to TRBJ1-5; TRBD1 aligns across 9 bases. Sample: CD4+ T cells from blood. This clonotype was sampled from a human donor with classical Hodgkin lymphoma. In DNA form, the CDR3 reads TGTGCCAGCAGGCCTGGACAGGGGCAGCATCAGCCCCAGCATTTT. It codes for CASRPGQGQHQPQHF.